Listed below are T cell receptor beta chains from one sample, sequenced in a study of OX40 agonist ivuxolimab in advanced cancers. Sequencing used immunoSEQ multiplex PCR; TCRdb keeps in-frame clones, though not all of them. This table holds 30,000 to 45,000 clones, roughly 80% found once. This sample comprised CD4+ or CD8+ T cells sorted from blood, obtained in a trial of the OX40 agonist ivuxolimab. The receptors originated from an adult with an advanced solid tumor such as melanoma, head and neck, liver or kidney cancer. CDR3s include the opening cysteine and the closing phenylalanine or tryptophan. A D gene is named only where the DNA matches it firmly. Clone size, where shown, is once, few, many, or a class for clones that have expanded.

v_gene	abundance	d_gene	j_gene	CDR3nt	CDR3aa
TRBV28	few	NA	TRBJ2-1	TGTGCCAGCAGGGACCCGACAGTGAATGAGCAGTTCTTC	CASRDPTVNEQFF
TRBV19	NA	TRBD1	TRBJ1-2	TGTGCCAGTGGAAAGACAGGGATTTACTATGGCTACACCTTC	CASGKTGIYYGYTF
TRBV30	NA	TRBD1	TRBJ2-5	TGTGCCTGGAGAGCCACAGGGGCCAGTCAAGAGACCCAGTACTTC	CAWRATGASQETQYF
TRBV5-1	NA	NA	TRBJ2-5	TGCGCCAGCAGCCCCCGGTGGGGGGCATTAGAGACCCAGTACTTC	CASSPRWGALETQYF
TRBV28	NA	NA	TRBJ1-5	TGTGCCAGCAGCCCCGGGGCCGGACGGAGCAATCAGCCCCAGCATTTT	CASSPGAGRSNQPQHF
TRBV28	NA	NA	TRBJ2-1	TGTGCCAGCAGTCCCCTATCCGGGAGCAATGAGCAGTTCTTC	CASSPLSGSNEQFF
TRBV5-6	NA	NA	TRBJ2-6	TGTGCCAGCAGCCCACAGAGCTCTGGGGCCAACGTCCTGACTTTC	CASSPQSSGANVLTF
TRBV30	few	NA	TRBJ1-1	TGTGCCTGGAGTGTACGCGGGAGCACTGAAGCTTTCTTT	CAWSVRGSTEAFF
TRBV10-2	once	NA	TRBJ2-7	TGCGCCAGCAGGGGGGGCCGTTCCTACGAGCAGTACTTC	CASRGGRSYEQYF
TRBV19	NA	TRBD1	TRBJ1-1	TGTGCCAGTAGTGCGGGACAGGGGAAAGTTCGAAACACTGAAGCTTTCTTT	CASSAGQGKVRNTEAFF
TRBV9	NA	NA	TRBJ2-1	TGTGCCAGCAGCGTTACTAGTGTGAATGAGCAGTTCTTC	CASSVTSVNEQFF
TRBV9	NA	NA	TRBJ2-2	TGTGCCAGCAGCGTAGTATACACCGGGGAGCTGTTTTTT	CASSVVYTGELFF
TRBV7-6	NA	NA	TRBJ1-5	TGTGCCAGCAGCTTAGGGGCGGTAAAGGGGGGCAATCAGCCCCAGCATTTT	CASSLGAVKGGNQPQHF
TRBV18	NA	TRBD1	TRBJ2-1	TGTGCCAGCTCAACAGGGGGCTACAATGAGCAGTTCTTC	CASSTGGYNEQFF
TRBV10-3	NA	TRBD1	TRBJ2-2	TGTGCCATCAGTGACTTCGAGGGGCAGGGGGCCGGGGAGCTGTTTTTT	CAISDFEGQGAGELFF
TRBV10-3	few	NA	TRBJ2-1	TGTGCCATCAGTGACTTAGGTGCTAGCGCATACAATGAGCAGTTCTTC	CAISDLGASAYNEQFF
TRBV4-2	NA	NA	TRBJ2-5	TGTGCCAGCAGCCAAGATAAACGGAGCGAAGAGACCCAGTACTTC	CASSQDKRSEETQYF
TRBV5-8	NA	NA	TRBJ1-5	TGTGCCAGCAGCTGGGACAGCAATCAGCCCCAGCATTTT	CASSWDSNQPQHF
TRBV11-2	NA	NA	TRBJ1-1	TGTGCCAGCAGCCGAAAGTCTTACACTGAAGCTTTCTTT	CASSRKSYTEAFF
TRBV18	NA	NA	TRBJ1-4	TGTGCCAGCTCACCTCGGACTGGCAGTGGCGAAAAACTGTTTTTT	CASSPRTGSGEKLFF
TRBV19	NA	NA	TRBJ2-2	TGTGCCAGTAGTATTGGAGGGGTTAGCACCGGGGAGCTGTTTTTT	CASSIGGVSTGELFF
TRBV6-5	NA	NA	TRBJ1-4	TGTGCCAGCAGTTATTGCCAGAATGAAAAACTGTTTTTT	CASSYCQNEKLFF
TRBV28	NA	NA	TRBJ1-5	TGTGCCAGCAGTTTGGGGGGCACCAATCAGCCCCAGCATTTT	CASSLGGTNQPQHF
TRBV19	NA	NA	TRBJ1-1	TGTGCCAGTCAAAATTGGGCAGGGCCGAACACTGAAGCTTTCTTT	CASQNWAGPNTEAFF
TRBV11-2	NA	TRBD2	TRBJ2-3	TGTGCCAGCAGATATAGCGGGAGCGGGGATACGCAGTATTTT	CASRYSGSGDTQYF
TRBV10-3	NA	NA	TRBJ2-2	TGTGCCACCGTTGACGGACCGAACACCGGGGAGCTGTTTTTT	CATVDGPNTGELFF
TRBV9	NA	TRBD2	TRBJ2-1	TGTGCCAGCACCCTAGCGGGAGAGGCGGGGAATGAGCAGTTCTTC	CASTLAGEAGNEQFF
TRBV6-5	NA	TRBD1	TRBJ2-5	TGTGCCAGCAGTCTGACAGGGTCGGGATCAGAGACCCAGTACTTC	CASSLTGSGSETQYF
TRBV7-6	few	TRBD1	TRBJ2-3	TGTGCCAGCAGCTCTAACGGACAGGGAAGCACAGATACGCAGTATTTT	CASSSNGQGSTDTQYF
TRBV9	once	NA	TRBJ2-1	TGTGCCAGCAGCGTTCTGGGGGGTAGCAATGAGCAGTTCTTC	CASSVLGGSNEQFF
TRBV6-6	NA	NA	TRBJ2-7	TGTGCCAGCGTCCCCCGGGAGCGGCACGAGCAGTACTTC	CASVPRERHEQYF
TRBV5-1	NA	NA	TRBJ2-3	TGCGCCAGCAGCTTGGGCGGGCCTAGCACAGATACGCAGTATTTT	CASSLGGPSTDTQYF
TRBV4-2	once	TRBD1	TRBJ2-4	TGTGCCAGCAGCCAACCCTCGGGACAGGGGGTAAACATTCAGTACTTC	CASSQPSGQGVNIQYF
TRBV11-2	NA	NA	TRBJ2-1	TGTGCCAGCAGCTGGGGGCAGGGGATGACCTACAATGAGCAGTTCTTC	CASSWGQGMTYNEQFF
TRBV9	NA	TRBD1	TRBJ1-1	TGTGCCAGCAGCGTTGGACAGGGGGCATCTGGGAACACTGAAGCTTTCTTT	CASSVGQGASGNTEAFF
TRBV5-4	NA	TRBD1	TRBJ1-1	TGTGCCAGCAGCTCCGGGACAGCCATGAACACTGAAGCTTTCTTT	CASSSGTAMNTEAFF
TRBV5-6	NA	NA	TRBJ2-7	TGTGCCAGCAGCCCCACTCTAGCGACAAGCTACGAGCAGTACTTC	CASSPTLATSYEQYF
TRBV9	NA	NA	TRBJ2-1	TGTGCCAGCAGCGTAGTTAATTACGACTCTGAGCAGTTCTTC	CASSVVNYDSEQFF
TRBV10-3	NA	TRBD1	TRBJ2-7	TGTGCCATCTCACAGGGGGCGCGGCGCTCCTACGAGCAGTACTTC	CAISQGARRSYEQYF
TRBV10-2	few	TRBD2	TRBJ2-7	TGCGCCAGCCTCTTAGGACCGGGAGGGGGCTACGAGCAGTACTTC	CASLLGPGGGYEQYF
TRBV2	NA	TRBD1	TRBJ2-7	TGTGCCAGCAGTAGGGGACAGTACGAGCAGTACTTC	CASSRGQYEQYF
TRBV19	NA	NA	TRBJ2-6	TGTGCCAGTATGCCCGGCGTTACGGCCAACGTCCTGACTTTC	CASMPGVTANVLTF
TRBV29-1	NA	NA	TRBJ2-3	TGCAGCGTTGATCCAGGGTCCGGCACAGATACGCAGTATTTT	CSVDPGSGTDTQYF
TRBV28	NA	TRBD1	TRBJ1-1	TGTGCCAGCAGTTTATGGGGGACAGGGGGATTGAACACTGAAGCTTTCTTT	CASSLWGTGGLNTEAFF
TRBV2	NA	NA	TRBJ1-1	TGTGCCAGCAGCGAGGGACTCCTCTTGGCAGAGACTGAAGCTTTCTTT	CASSEGLLLAETEAFF
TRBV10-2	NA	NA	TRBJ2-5	TGCGCCAGCAGTGTGGGAGGAGAGACCCAGTACTTC	CASSVGGETQYF
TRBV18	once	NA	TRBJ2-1	TGTGCCAGCTCACCAAGAACAGGGAGGGTCAATGAGCAGTTCTTC	CASSPRTGRVNEQFF
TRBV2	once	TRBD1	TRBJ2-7	TGTGCCAGCAGTCAACTCGCCGGGACAGGGGGCTACGAGCAGTACTTC	CASSQLAGTGGYEQYF
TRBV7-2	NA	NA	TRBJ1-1	TGTGCCAGCAGCTTGGCAAGCATGAACACTGAAGCTTTCTTT	CASSLASMNTEAFF
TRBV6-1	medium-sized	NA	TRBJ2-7	TGTGCCAGCAGTGAAGATCCTAGCCGTTCCTACGAGCAGTACTTC	CASSEDPSRSYEQYF
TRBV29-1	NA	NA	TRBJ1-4	TGCAGCGTTGACAAGGGGGAAAAACTGTTTTTT	CSVDKGEKLFF
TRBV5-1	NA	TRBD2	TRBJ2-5	TGCGCCAGCTGCCTGGCGGGAGGGTACCAAGAGACCCAGTACTTC	CASCLAGGYQETQYF